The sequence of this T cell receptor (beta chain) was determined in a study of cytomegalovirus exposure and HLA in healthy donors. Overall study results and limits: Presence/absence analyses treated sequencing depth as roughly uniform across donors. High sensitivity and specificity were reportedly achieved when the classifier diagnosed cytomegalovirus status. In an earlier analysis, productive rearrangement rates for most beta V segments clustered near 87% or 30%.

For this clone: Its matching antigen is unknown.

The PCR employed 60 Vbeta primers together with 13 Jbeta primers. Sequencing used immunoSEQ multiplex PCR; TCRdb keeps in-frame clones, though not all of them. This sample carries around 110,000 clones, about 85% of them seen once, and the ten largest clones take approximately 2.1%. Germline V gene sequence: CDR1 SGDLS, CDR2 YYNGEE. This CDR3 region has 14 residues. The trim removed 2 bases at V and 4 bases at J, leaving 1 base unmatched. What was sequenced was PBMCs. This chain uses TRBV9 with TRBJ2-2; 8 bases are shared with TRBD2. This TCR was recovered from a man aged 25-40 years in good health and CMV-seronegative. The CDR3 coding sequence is TGTGCCAGCAGCGTTAGCGGGATCACCGGGGAGCTGTTTTTT. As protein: CASSVSGITGELFF.